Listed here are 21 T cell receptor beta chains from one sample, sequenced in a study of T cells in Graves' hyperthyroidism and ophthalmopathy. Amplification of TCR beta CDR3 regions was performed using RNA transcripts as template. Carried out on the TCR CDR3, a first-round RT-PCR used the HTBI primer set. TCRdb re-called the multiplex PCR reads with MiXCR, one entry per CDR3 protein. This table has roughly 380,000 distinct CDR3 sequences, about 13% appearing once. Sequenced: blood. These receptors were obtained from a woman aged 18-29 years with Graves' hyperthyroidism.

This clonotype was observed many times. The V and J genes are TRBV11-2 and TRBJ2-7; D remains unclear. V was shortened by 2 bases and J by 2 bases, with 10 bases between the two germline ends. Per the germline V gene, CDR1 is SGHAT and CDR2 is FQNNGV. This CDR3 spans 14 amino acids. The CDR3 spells CASSLLRSPYEQYF. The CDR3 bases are TGTGCCAGCAGCTTATTACGGTCTCCCTACGAGCAGTACTTC.

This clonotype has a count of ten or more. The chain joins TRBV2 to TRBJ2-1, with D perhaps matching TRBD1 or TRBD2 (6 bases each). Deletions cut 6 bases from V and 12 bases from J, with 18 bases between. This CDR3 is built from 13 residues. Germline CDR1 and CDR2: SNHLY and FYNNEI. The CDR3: CASRGGYPTWQFF. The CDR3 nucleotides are TGTGCCAGCAGGGGGGGCTACCCTACGTGGCAGTTCTTC.

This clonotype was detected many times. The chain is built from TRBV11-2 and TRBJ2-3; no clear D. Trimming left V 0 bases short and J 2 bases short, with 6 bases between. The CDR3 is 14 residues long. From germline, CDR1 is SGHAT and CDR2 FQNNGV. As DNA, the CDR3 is TGTGCCAGCAGCTTAGACGACCCCACAGATACGCAGTATTTT. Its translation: CASSLDDPTDTQYF.

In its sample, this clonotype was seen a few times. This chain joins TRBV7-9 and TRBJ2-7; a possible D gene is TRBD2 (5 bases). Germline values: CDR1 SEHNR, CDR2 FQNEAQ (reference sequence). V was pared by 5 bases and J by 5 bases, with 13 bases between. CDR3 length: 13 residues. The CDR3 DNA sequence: TGTGCCAGCAGCCCCGGACTCCCGCACGAGCAGTACTTC. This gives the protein CASSPGLPHEQYF.

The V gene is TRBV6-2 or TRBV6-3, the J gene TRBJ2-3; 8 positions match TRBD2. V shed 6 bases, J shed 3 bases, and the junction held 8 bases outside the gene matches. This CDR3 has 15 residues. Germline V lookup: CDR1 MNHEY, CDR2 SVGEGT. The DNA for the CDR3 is TGTGCCAGCAGGACACGGACTAGCAGAACAGATACGCAGTATTTT. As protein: CASRTRTSRTDTQYF.

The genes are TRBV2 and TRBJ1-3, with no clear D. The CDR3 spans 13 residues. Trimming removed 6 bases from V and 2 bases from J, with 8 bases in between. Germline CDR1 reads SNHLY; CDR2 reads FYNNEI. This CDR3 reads CASRAGAGNTIYF. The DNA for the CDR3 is TGTGCCAGCAGGGCGGGAGCTGGAAACACCATATATTTT. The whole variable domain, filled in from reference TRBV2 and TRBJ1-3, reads EPEVTQTPSHQVTQMGQEVILRCVPISNHLYFYWYRQILGQKVEFLVSFYNNEISEKSEIFDDQFSVERPDGSNFTLKIRSTKLEDSAMYFCASRAGAGNTIYFGEGSWLTVV.

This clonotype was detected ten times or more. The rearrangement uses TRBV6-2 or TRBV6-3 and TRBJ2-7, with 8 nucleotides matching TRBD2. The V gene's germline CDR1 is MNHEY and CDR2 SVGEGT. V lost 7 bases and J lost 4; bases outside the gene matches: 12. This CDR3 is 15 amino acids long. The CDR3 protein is CASNEPGLVAYEQYF. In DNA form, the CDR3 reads TGTGCCAGCAACGAACCGGGACTAGTAGCTTACGAGCAGTACTTC.

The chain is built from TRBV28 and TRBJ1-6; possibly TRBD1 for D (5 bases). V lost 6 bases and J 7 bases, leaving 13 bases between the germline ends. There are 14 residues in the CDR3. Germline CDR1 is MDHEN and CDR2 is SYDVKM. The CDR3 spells CASRRGGSNSPLHF. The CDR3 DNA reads TGTGCCAGCAGAAGGGGAGGGTCGAATTCACCCCTCCACTTT. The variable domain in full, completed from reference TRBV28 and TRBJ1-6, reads DVKVTQSSRYLVKRTGEKVFLECVQDMDHENMFWYRQDPGLGLRLIYFSYDVKMKEKGDIPEGYSVSREKKERFSLILESASTNQTSMYLCASRRGGSNSPLHFGNGTRLTVT.

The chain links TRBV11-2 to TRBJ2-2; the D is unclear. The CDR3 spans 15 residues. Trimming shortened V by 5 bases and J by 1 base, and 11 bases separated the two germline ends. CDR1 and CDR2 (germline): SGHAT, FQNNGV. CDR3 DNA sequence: TGTGCCAGCAGCCCCCGACTTGTGAACACCGGGGAGCTGTTTTTT. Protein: CASSPRLVNTGELFF.

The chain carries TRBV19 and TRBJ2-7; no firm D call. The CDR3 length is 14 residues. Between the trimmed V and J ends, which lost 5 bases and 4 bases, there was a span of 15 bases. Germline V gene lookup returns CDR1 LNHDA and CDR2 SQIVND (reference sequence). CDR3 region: CASSHSRTGYEQYF. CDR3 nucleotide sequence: TGTGCCAGTAGTCATTCACGGACCGGATACGAGCAGTACTTC.

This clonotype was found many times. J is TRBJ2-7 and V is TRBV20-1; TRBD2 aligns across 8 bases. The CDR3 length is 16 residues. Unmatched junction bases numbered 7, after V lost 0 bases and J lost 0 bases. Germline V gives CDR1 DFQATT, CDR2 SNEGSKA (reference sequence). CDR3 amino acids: CSARDLGLANSYEQYF. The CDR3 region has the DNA TGCAGTGCTAGAGATCTTGGACTAGCTAACTCCTACGAGCAGTACTTC.

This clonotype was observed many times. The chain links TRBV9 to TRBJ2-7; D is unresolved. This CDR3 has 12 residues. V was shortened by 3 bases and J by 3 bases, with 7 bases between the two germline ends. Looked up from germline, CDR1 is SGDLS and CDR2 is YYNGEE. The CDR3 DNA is TGTGCCAGCAGCGGGACGGGCTACGAGCAGTACTTC. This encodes CASSGTGYEQYF.

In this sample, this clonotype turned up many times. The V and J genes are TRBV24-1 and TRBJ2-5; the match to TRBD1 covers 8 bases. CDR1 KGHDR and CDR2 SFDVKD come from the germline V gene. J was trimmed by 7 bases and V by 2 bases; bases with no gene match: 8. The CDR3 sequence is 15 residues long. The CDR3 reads CATSDSQTGETTQYF. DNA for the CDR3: TGTGCCACCAGTGATTCCCAGACAGGGGAAACGACCCAGTACTTC.

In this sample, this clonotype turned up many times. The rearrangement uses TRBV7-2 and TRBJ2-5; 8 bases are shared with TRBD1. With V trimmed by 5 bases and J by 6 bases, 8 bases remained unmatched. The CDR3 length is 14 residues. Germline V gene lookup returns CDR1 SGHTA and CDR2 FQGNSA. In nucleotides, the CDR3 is TGTGCCAGCAGCACGACAGGGGCGCAGAAGACCCAGTACTTC. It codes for CASSTTGAQKTQYF.

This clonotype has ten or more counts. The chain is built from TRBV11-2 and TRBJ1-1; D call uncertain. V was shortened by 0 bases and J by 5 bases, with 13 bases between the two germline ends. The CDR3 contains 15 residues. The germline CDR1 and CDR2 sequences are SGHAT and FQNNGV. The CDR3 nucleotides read TGTGCCAGCAGCTTAGAAGCTGGGGTTCGTACTGAAGCTTTCTTT. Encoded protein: CASSLEAGVRTEAFF.

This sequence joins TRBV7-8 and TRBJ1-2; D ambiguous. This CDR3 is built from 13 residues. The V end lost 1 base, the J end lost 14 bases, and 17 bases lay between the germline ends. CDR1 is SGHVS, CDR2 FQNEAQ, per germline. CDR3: CASSLDAASLSTF. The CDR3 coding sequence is TGTGCCAGCAGCTTAGATGCAGCCTCCCTGTCGACCTTC.

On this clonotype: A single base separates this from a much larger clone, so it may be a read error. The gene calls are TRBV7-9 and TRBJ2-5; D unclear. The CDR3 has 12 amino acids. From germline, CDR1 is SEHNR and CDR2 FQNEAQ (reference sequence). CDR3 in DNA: TGTGCCAGCAGGCGAATCCAAGAGACCCGGTACTTC. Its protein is CASRRIQETRYF.

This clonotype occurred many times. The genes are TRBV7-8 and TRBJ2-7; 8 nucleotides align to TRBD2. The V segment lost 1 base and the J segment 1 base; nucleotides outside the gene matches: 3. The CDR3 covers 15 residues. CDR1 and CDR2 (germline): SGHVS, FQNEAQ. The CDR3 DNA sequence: TGTGCCAGCAGCTTAGTGGCGGGAGGATCCTACGAGCAGTACTTC. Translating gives CASSLVAGGSYEQYF.

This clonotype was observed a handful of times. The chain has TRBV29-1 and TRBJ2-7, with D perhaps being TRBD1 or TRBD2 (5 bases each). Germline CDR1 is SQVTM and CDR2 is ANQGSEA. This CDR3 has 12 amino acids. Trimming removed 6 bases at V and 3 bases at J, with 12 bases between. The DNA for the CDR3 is TGCAGCGTCTCCTGGGACGGCTACGAGCAGTACTTC. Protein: CSVSWDGYEQYF.

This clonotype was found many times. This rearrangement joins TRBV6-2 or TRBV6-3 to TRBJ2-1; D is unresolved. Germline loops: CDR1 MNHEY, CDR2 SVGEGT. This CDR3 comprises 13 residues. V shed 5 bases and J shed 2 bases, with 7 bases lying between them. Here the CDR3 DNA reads TGTGCCAGCAGTCCATACACCTACAATGAGCAGTTCTTC. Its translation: CASSPYTYNEQFF.

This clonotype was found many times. CDR3 sequence: CASSLDGGTYNEQFF. The CDR3 DNA sequence: TGTGCCAGCAGCTTAGATGGGGGGACCTACAATGAGCAGTTCTTC. V gene TRBV11-3 combines with J gene TRBJ2-1; a possible D gene is TRBD2 (6 bases). CDR1 and CDR2 (germline): SGHNT, YENEEA. Deletions cut 0 bases from V and 2 bases from J, with 8 bases between. CDR3 length: 15 amino acids.